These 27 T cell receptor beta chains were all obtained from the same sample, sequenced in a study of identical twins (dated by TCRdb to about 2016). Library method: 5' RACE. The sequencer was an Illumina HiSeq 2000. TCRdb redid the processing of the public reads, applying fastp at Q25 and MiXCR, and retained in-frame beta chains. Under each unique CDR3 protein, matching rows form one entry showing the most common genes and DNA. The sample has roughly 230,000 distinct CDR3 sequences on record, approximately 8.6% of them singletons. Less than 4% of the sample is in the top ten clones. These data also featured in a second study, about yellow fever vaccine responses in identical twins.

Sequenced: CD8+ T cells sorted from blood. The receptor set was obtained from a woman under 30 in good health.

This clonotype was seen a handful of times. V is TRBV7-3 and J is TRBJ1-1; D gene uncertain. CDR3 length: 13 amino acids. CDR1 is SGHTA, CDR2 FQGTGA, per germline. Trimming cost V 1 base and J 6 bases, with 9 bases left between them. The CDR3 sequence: CASSLITGSEAFF. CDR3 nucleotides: TGTGCCAGCAGCTTAATAACGGGCTCTGAAGCTTTCTTT.

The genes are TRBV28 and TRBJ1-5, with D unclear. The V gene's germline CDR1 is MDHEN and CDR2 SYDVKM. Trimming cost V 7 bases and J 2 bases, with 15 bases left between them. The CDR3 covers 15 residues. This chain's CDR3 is CASTRYRGGNQPQHF. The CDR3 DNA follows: TGTGCCAGCACTCGTTATCGGGGAGGCAATCAGCCCCAGCATTTT.

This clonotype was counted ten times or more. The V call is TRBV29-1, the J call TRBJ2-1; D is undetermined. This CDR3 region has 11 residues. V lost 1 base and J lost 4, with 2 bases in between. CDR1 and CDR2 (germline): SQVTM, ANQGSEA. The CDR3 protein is CSVEGYNEQFF. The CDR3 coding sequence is TGCAGCGTTGAAGGGTACAATGAGCAGTTCTTC.

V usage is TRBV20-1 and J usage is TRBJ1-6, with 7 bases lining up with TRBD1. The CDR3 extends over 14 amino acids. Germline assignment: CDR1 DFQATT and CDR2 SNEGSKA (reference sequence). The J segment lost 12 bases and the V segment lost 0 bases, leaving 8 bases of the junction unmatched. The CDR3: CSARDQQGLLPLHF. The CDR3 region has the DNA TGCAGTGCTAGAGATCAACAGGGGCTCTTACCCCTCCACTTT.

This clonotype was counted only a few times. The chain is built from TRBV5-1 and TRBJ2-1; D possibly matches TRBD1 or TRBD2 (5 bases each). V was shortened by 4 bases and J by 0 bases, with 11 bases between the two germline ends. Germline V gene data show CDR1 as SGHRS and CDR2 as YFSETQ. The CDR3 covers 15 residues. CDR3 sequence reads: CASSGTTSSYNEQFF. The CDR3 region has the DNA TGCGCCAGCAGCGGGACCACGAGCTCCTACAATGAGCAGTTCTTC.

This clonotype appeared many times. Here the CDR3 reads CASSLEGGTDTQYF. The CDR3 coding sequence is TGCGCCAGCAGCTTGGAAGGGGGCACAGATACGCAGTATTTT. V usage is TRBV5-1 and J usage is TRBJ2-3; D perhaps matches TRBD1 (5 bases). This CDR3 has 14 amino acids. CDR1 is SGHRS, CDR2 YFSETQ, per germline. Trimming removed 0 bases at V and 1 base at J, with 6 bases between.

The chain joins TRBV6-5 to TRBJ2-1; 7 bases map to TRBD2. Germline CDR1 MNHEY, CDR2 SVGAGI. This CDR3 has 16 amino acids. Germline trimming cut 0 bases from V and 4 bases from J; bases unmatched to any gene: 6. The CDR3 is CASSYSGDGGYNEQFF. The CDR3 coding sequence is TGTGCCAGCAGTTACTCAGGGGACGGGGGGTACAATGAGCAGTTCTTC.

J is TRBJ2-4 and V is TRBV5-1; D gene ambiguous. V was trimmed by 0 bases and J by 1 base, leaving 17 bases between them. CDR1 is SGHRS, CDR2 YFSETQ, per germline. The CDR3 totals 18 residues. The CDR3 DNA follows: TGCGCCAGCAGCTTGGATTTTACCGAACAGACGGCCAAAAACATTCAGTACTTC. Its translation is CASSLDFTEQTAKNIQYF.

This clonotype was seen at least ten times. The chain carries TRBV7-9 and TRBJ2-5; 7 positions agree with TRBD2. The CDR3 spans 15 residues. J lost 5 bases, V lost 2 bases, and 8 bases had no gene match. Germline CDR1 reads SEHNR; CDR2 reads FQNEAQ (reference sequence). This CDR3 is CASSLPDGSGETQYF. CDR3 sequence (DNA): TGTGCCAGCAGCTTACCCGACGGTAGCGGGGAGACCCAGTACTTC.

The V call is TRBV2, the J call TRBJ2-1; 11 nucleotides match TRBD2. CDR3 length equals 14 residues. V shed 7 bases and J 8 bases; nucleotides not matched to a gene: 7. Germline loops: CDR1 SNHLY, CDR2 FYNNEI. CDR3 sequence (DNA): TGTGCCAGCATTAAGGGACTAGCGGTCGATGAGCAGTTCTTC. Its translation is CASIKGLAVDEQFF.

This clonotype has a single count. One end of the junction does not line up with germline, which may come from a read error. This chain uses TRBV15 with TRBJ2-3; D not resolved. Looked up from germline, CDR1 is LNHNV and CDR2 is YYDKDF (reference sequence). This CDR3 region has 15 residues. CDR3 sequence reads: CATCRPPFGTDTQYF. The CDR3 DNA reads TGTGCCACCTGCAGACCCCCATTTGGCACAGATACGCAGTATTTT. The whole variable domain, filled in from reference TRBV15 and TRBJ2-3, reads DAMVIQNPRYQVTQFGKPVTLSCSQTLNHNVMYWYQQKSSQAPKLLFHYYDKDFNNEADTPDNFQSRRPNTSFCFLDIRSPGLGDTAMYLCATCRPPFGTDTQYFGPGTRLTVL.

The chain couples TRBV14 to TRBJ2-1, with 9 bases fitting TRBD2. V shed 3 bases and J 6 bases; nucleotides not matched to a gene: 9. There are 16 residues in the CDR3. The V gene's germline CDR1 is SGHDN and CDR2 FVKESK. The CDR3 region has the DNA TGTGCCAGCAGCCAGAATCCGGGACTAGCCCTCAATGAGCAGTTCTTC. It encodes CASSQNPGLALNEQFF.

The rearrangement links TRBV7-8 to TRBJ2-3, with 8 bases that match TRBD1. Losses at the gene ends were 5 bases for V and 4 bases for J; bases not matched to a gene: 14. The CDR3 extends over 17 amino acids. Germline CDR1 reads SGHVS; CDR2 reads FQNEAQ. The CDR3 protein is CASSPKQTGARADTQYF. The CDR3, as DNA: TGTGCCAGCAGCCCGAAACAGACAGGGGCGAGGGCAGATACGCAGTATTTT. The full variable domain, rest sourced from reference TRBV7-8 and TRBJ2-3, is GAGVSQSPRYKVAKRGQDVALRCDPISGHVSLFWYQQALGQGPEFLTYFQNEAQLDKSGLPSDRFFAERPEGSVSTLKIQRTQQEDSAVYLCASSPKQTGARADTQYFGPGTRLTVL.

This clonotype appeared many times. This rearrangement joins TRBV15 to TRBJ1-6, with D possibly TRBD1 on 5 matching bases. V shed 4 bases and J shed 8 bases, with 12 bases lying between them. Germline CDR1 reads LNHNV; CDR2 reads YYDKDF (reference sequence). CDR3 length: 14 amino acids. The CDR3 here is CATSNSGGYSPLHF. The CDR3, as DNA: TGTGCCACCAGCAATTCGGGGGGTTATTCACCCCTCCACTTT.

CDR3 sequence: CSALAITGELFF. The CDR3 bases are TGCAGTGCTCTCGCCATCACCGGGGAGCTGTTTTTT. The rearrangement uses TRBV20-1 and TRBJ2-2; D is ambiguous. Germline V gene data show CDR1 as DFQATT and CDR2 as SNEGSKA (reference sequence). The V end lost 5 bases, the J end lost 4 bases, and 8 bases lay between the germline ends. The length of the CDR3 is 12 residues.

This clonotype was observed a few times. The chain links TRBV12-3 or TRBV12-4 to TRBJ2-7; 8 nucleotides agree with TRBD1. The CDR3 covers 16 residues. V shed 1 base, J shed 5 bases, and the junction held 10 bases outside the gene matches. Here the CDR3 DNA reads TGTGCCAGCAGTTTAGAAAGGACAGGGCCTGAGAACGAGCAGTACTTC. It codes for CASSLERTGPENEQYF.

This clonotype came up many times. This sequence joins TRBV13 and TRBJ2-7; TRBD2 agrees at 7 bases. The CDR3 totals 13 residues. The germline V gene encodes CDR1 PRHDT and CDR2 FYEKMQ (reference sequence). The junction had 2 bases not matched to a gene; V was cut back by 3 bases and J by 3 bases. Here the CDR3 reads CASSFASGYEQYF. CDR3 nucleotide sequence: TGTGCCAGCAGCTTCGCTAGCGGCTACGAGCAGTACTTC.

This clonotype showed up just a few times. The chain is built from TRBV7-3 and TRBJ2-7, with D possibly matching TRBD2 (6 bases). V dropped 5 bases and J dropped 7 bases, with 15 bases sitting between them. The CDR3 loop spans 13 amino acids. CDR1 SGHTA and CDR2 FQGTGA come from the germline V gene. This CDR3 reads CASSLGGIEEQYF. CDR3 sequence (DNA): TGTGCCAGCAGCCTCGGGGGTATTGAAGAGCAGTACTTC. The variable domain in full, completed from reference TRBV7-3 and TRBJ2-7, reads GAGVSQTPSNKVTEKGKYVELRCDPISGHTALYWYRQSLGQGPEFLIYFQGTGAADDSGLPNDRFFAVRPEGSVSTLKIQRTERGDSAVYLCASSLGGIEEQYFGPGTRLTVT.

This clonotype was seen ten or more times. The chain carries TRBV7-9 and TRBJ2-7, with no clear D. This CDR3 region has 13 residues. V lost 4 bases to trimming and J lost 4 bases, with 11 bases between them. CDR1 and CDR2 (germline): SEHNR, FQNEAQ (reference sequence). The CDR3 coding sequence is TGTGCCAGCAGCTCGTTGGGGTCTTACGAGCAGTACTTC. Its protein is CASSSLGSYEQYF. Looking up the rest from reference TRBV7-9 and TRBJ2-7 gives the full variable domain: DTGVSQNPRHKITKRGQNVTFRCDPISEHNRLYWYRQTLGQGPEFLTYFQNEAQLEKSRLLSDRFSAERPKGSFSTLEIQRTEQGDSAMYLCASSSLGSYEQYFGPGTRLTVT.

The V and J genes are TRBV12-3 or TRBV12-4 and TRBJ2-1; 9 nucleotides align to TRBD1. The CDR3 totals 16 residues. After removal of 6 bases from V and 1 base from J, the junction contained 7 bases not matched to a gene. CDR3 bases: TGTGCCAGCAGATTCCGGGACAGGGCTTCCTACAATGAGCAGTTCTTC. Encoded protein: CASRFRDRASYNEQFF.

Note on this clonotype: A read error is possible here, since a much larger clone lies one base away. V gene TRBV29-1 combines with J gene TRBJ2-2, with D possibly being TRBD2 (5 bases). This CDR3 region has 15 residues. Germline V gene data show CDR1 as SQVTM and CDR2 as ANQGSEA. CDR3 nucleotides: TGCAGCGTTGAAAATCCGGGGTTAGAGACCGGGGAGCTGGTTTTT. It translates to CSVENPGLETGELVF.

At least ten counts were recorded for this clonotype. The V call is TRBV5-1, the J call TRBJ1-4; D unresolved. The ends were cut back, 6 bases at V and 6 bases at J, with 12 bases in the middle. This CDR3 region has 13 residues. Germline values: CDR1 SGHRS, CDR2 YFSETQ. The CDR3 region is CASTPGEDEKLFF. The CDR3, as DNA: TGCGCCAGCACCCCCGGGGAAGATGAAAAACTGTTTTTT. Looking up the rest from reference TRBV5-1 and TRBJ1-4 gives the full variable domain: KAGVTQTPRYLIKTRGQQVTLSCSPISGHRSVSWYQQTPGQGLQFLFEYFSETQRNKGNFPGRFSGRQFSNSRSEMNVSTLELGDSALYLCASTPGEDEKLFFGSGTQLSVL.

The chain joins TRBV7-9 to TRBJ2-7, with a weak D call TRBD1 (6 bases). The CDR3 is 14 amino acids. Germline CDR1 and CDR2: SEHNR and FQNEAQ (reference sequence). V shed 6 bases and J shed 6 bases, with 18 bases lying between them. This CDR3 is CASSPPTGFAEQYF. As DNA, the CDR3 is TGTGCCAGCAGTCCACCCACAGGGTTCGCCGAGCAGTACTTC.

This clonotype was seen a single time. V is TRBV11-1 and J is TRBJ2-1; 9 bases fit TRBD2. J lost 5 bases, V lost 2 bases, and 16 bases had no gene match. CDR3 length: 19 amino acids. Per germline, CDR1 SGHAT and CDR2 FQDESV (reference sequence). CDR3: CASSLIVREGLSLHNEQFF. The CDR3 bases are TGTGCCAGCAGCTTAATTGTGCGGGAGGGCCTTTCCCTTCACAATGAGCAGTTCTTC.

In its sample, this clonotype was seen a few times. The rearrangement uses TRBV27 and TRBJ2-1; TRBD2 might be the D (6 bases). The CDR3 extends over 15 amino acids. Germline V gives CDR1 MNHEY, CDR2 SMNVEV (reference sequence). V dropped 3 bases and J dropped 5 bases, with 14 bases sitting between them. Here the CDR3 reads CASSLAGTDNNEQFF. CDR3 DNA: TGTGCCAGCAGTTTGGCGGGGACGGATAACAATGAGCAGTTCTTC.

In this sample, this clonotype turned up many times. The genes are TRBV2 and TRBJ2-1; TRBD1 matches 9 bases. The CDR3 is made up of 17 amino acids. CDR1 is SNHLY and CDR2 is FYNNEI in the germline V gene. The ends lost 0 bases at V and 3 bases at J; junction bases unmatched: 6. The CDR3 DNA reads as TGTGCCAGCAGTGAAGCCCCAATGACAGGGGGCTACAATGAGCAGTTCTTC. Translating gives CASSEAPMTGGYNEQFF.

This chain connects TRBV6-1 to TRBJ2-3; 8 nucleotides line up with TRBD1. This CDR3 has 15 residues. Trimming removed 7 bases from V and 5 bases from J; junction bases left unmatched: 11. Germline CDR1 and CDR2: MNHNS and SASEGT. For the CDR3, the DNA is TGTGCCAGCACCCGGGACAGGTCATTTGTAGATACGCAGTATTTT. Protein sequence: CASTRDRSFVDTQYF.